The rows below give T cell receptor beta chains drawn from one sample of a study of T cell changes during pregnancy in multiple sclerosis. The method was immunoSEQ multiplex PCR; TCRdb's version includes in-frame clones alone and lacks a portion of them. In the table there are 30,000 or so clones, roughly 88% of which are singletons. The sequencing used CD4+ T cells from peripheral blood mononuclear cells, collected in the first trimester of pregnancy. These receptors were collected from a female donor in good health, enrolled as a control in a pregnancy study. CDR3s include the opening cysteine and the closing phenylalanine or tryptophan. A D gene is named only where the DNA matches it firmly. Size is stated for part of the rows, as once, few or many counts, or as a class when the clone is expanded.

v_call	clone_size	d_call	j_call	cdr3_nt	cdr3_aa
TRBV5-6	-	TRBD1	TRBJ1-5	TGTGCCAGCAGCCAGATGGACAGGGCGATTAGCAATCAGCCCCAGCATTTT	CASSQMDRAISNQPQHF
TRBV11-3	few	TRBD1	TRBJ2-2	TGTGCCAGCAGAGAGACAGGGGAGGCCGGGGAGCTGTTTTTT	CASRETGEAGELFF
TRBV2	once	-	TRBJ1-2	TGTGCCAGCAGTGAAATGGCAGGGGCTAACTATGGCTACACCTTC	CASSEMAGANYGYTF
TRBV7-8	-	-	TRBJ1-3	TGTGCCAGCAGCTTAGTATCCCGCTCTGGAAACACCATATATTTT	CASSLVSRSGNTIYF
TRBV30	few	-	TRBJ1-6	TGTGCCTGGAGTGTTTCCAGGGGTGGATCACCCCTCCACTTT	CAWSVSRGGSPLHF
TRBV18	-	TRBD1	TRBJ2-2	TGTGCCAGCTCTCGGACAGGGGGCTCCCCCCTGAACACCGGGGAGCTGTTTTTT	CASSRTGGSPLNTGELFF
TRBV6-6	-	-	TRBJ2-5	TGTGCCAGCCACAAGTCGACAGGGGACTATGTAGAGACCCAGTACTTC	CASHKSTGDYVETQYF
TRBV5-1	-	TRBD1	TRBJ1-2	TGCGCCAGCAGCATAATCTCCGGGACAGGACTATATGGCTACACCTTC	CASSIISGTGLYGYTF
TRBV19	medium-sized	-	TRBJ1-6	TGTGCCAGTTGCTTAACAGGGATCACCTATAATTCACCCCTCCACTTT	CASCLTGITYNSPLHF
TRBV5-4	-	-	TRBJ2-1	TGTGCCAGCAGCAAGGGAGTTCACAATGAGCAGTTCTTC	CASSKGVHNEQFF
TRBV5-1	-	-	TRBJ1-6	TGCGCCAGCAGCGAGAGCTCCTATAATTCACCCCTCCACTTT	CASSESSYNSPLHF
TRBV6-5	-	TRBD1	TRBJ2-7	TGTGCCAGCACCAGGGGGCCTCAAGTCCACGAGCAGTACTTC	CASTRGPQVHEQYF
TRBV11-2	-	-	TRBJ1-2	TGTGCCAGCAGCTTAGATCAGGGTTCCTATGGCTACACCTTC	CASSLDQGSYGYTF
TRBV2	-	-	TRBJ2-5	TGTGCCAGCAGTGTGGCCCCTGTGGAGACCCAGTACTTC	CASSVAPVETQYF
TRBV7-3	-	-	TRBJ2-5	TGTGCCAGCAGCTTAATCAGCCAAGAGACCCAGTACTTC	CASSLISQETQYF
TRBV19	-	TRBD1	TRBJ1-5	TGTGCCAGTAGTATCCCCTTTCGACAGGGGCGGCTAAGCAATCAGCCCCAGCATTTT	CASSIPFRQGRLSNQPQHF
TRBV5-6	-	-	TRBJ2-7	TGTGCCAGCAGCTTGCCTTCCGGGACAACTTTGAGCTACGAGCAGTACTTC	CASSLPSGTTLSYEQYF
TRBV14	-	-	TRBJ2-7	TGTGCCAGCAGCCGACAGACGGGCGCCTACGAGCAGTACTTC	CASSRQTGAYEQYF
TRBV30	-	TRBD1	TRBJ1-1	TGTGCCTGGAGTACGGACAGGGGGCTTGCTTTCTTT	CAWSTDRGLAFF
TRBV5-1	-	-	TRBJ1-4	TGCGCCAGCAGCTTACAGGTTCTCGGTGAAAAACTGTTTTTT	CASSLQVLGEKLFF
TRBV18	-	TRBD1	TRBJ1-1	TGTGCCAGCTCACCAAATACAGGGGGCACTGAAGCTTTCTTT	CASSPNTGGTEAFF
TRBV9	-	-	TRBJ1-3	TGTGCCAGCAGCCTGACCCCGGGACACCTAATCTCTGGAAACACCATATATTTT	CASSLTPGHLISGNTIYF
TRBV7-3	few	-	TRBJ1-1	TGTGCCAGCAGCTTAGAGGCGAACACTGAAGCTTTCTTT	CASSLEANTEAFF
TRBV6-4	-	TRBD2	TRBJ2-5	TGTGCCAGCAGTGAAACTAGCGGGGGGCAAGAGACCCAGTACTTC	CASSETSGGQETQYF
TRBV5-1	-	TRBD1	TRBJ1-1	TGCGCCAGCAGCTCACCAACAGGGGGCACTGAAGCTTTCTTT	CASSSPTGGTEAFF
TRBV30	-	-	TRBJ2-6	TGTGCCTGGAGTCGGGGAGAAACTGGGGCCAACGTCCTGACTTTC	CAWSRGETGANVLTF
TRBV30	-	TRBD1	TRBJ1-1	TGTGCCTTCTATCGACAGGGACGGACTGAAGCTTTCTTT	CAFYRQGRTEAFF
TRBV5-6	-	-	TRBJ1-1	TGTGCCAGCAGCTTGGTCACAATTGGGCACACTGAAGCTTTCTTT	CASSLVTIGHTEAFF
TRBV30	-	-	TRBJ2-7	TGTGCCTGCCTGGGGGACTTCTACGAGCAGTACTTC	CACLGDFYEQYF
TRBV5-6	-	-	TRBJ1-2	TGTGCCAGCAGCTTAGGAGGGTTGGGCTATGGCTACACCTTC	CASSLGGLGYGYTF
TRBV5-4	-	-	TRBJ1-2	TGTGCCAGCAGCCTGCATGCGACAGGAATAGATGGCTACACCTTC	CASSLHATGIDGYTF
TRBV18	-	TRBD1	TRBJ1-3	TGTGCCAGCTCACGGGGACAGGAAACTGGAAACACCATATATTTT	CASSRGQETGNTIYF
TRBV6-5	-	-	TRBJ1-6	TGTGCCAGCAGTTACGGGGGCTCAAATTCACCCCTCCACTTT	CASSYGGSNSPLHF
TRBV5-4	-	TRBD2	TRBJ2-1	TGTGCCAGCAGCTTGGGGACTAGCCTACTCGTCAATGAGCAGTTCTTC	CASSLGTSLLVNEQFF
TRBV5-5	-	TRBD1	TRBJ1-2	TGTGCCAGCAGCCTGACCCCAGGGGGCCGGTCCTATGGCTACACCTTC	CASSLTPGGRSYGYTF
TRBV9	-	TRBD2	TRBJ2-4	TGTGCCAGCAGCGTAGCGGCAGGAGGGAGCGGGGGGATTCAGTACTTC	CASSVAAGGSGGIQYF
TRBV18	-	-	TRBJ1-3	TGTGCCAGCTCACCACGACAGGTCTCTGGAAACACCATATATTTT	CASSPRQVSGNTIYF
TRBV29-1	-	-	TRBJ1-1	TGCAGCGTTTTCGTTCAGGGAGGGCCAAAGAACACTGAAGCTTTCTTT	CSVFVQGGPKNTEAFF
TRBV18	-	TRBD1	TRBJ1-4	TGTGCCAGCTCACCATGGGGTGCCGGGACAGGGAATGGAGGACTGTTTTTT	CASSPWGAGTGNGGLFF
TRBV30	-	-	TRBJ1-2	TGTGCCTGGAAACCACCGGGACGGGGGATAGGCTACACCTTC	CAWKPPGRGIGYTF
TRBV19	-	TRBD1	TRBJ1-5	TGTGCCAGTATACAAGGCCCAGGGGGAGGTCAGCCCCAGCATTTT	CASIQGPGGGQPQHF
TRBV7-8	-	TRBD1	TRBJ1-1	TGTGCCAGCAGCTTAAGTCACGGGCTCAGGGGGCGTGGCACTGAAGCTTTCTTT	CASSLSHGLRGRGTEAFF
TRBV5-1	-	-	TRBJ2-7	TGCGCCAGCAGCCCCAGGACATACTACGAGCAGTACTTC	CASSPRTYYEQYF
TRBV18	-	TRBD1	TRBJ2-4	TGTGCCAGCTCACCGCAGACAGGGCTACTAGCCAAAAACATTCAGTACTTC	CASSPQTGLLAKNIQYF
TRBV6-6	-	TRBD1	TRBJ2-7	TGTGCCAGCAGCAACAGGGGCTACGAGCAGTACTTC	CASSNRGYEQYF
TRBV18	-	TRBD1	TRBJ2-5	TGTGCCAGCTCACCGAAGACAGGGGGCCAAGAGACCCAGTACTTC	CASSPKTGGQETQYF
TRBV7-3	-	TRBD2	TRBJ2-1	TGTGCCAGCAGCTCTGTCGGCGGCGCGGGGGGGCCTTTCGATGAGCAGTTCTTC	CASSSVGGAGGPFDEQFF